This is a list of T cell receptor beta chains from one sample in a study of regulatory T cells in long-lasting Graves disease. TCRdb passed the multiplex PCR reads through MiXCR, listing each CDR3 protein once. Of about 460,000 distinct CDR3 sequences listed, approximately 23% are singletons. Source: peripheral blood mononuclear cells (PBMCs), taken when the disease was refractory, from a patient treated with antithyroid drugs. All receptors derive from a female donor with Graves disease. Both conserved end residues are part of each CDR3. A D gene is named only where the DNA matches it firmly. Size is stated for part of the rows, as once, few or many counts, or as a class when the clone is expanded.

D gene	J gene	clone size	V gene	CDR3 protein	CDR3 DNA
TRBD1	TRBJ1-5	-	TRBV5-1	CASSLTTGGDQPQHF	TGCGCCAGCAGCCTCACGACAGGGGGCGATCAGCCCCAGCATTTT
TRBD1	TRBJ2-2	-	TRBV5-1	CASSLAGTGRTGELFF	TGCGCCAGCAGCTTGGCCGGGACAGGTCGCACCGGGGAGCTGTTTTTT
TRBD1	TRBJ2-2	-	TRBV6-5	CASSSGTALNTGELFF	TGTGCCAGCAGTTCCGGGACAGCCTTAAACACCGGGGAGCTGTTTTTT
-	TRBJ1-1	-	TRBV7-9	CASSSPPGESTEAFF	TGTGCCAGCAGCTCCCCCCCAGGAGAGAGCACTGAAGCTTTCTTT
TRBD1	TRBJ2-7	once	TRBV20-1	CSVRDRGYEQYF	TGCAGTGTCCGGGACAGGGGGTACGAGCAGTACTTC
-	TRBJ1-4	-	TRBV28	CASSPYSRGNEKLFF	TGTGCCAGCAGTCCCTACAGTAGAGGGAATGAAAAACTGTTTTTT
-	TRBJ1-6	many	TRBV9	CASSVHDMGNSPLHF	TGTGCCAGCAGCGTCCACGATATGGGGAATTCACCCCTCCACTTT
-	TRBJ2-7	-	TRBV27	CASKEGISYEQYF	TGTGCCAGCAAGGAGGGCATTTCCTACGAGCAGTACTTC
-	TRBJ1-5	few	TRBV6-2/TRBV6-3	CASSYSPGRGNQPQHF	TGTGCCAGCAGTTATTCCCCAGGACGGGGCAATCAGCCCCAGCATTTT
TRBD1	TRBJ2-5	many	TRBV11-2	CASSLNTGGVETQYF	TGTGCCAGCAGCTTAAACACAGGGGGCGTTGAGACCCAGTACTTC
-	TRBJ2-7	many	TRBV28	CASSPRTKSHEQYF	TGTGCCAGCAGTCCCAGGACCAAATCCCACGAGCAGTACTTC
-	TRBJ2-7	few	TRBV11-2	CASSQGITYEQYF	TGTGCCAGCAGCCAGGGAATTACCTACGAGCAGTACTTC
TRBD1	TRBJ1-1	-	TRBV6-1	CASRQGTYEAFF	TGTGCCAGCAGACAGGGGACCTATGAAGCTTTCTTT
-	TRBJ2-7	-	TRBV7-2	CASSLSSLYEQYF	TGTGCCAGCAGCTTAAGTAGTCTCTACGAGCAGTACTTC
TRBD1	TRBJ1-5	few	TRBV11-2	CASSPLTGGEGNQPQHF	TGTGCCAGCAGCCCCCTGACAGGGGGTGAGGGCAATCAGCCCCAGCATTTT
-	TRBJ2-5	-	TRBV20-1	CSAQKPGASETQYF	TGCAGTGCCCAGAAGCCGGGAGCTTCAGAGACCCAGTACTTC
-	TRBJ2-5	-	TRBV7-2	CASSLVDRGGETQYF	TGTGCCAGCAGCTTAGTGGATAGGGGGGGGGAGACCCAGTACTTC
-	TRBJ2-7	-	TRBV11-2	CASSTAGTAYHEQYF	TGTGCCAGCAGCACCGCCGGGACCGCGTATCACGAGCAGTACTTC
-	TRBJ1-1	many	TRBV10-3	CAISDDRPSTEAFF	TGTGCCATCAGTGACGATCGCCCGAGCACTGAAGCTTTCTTT
TRBD2	TRBJ2-7	many	TRBV2	CASREGTSGYEQYF	TGTGCCAGCAGGGAGGGGACTAGCGGGTACGAGCAGTACTTC
TRBD1	TRBJ2-7	-	TRBV5-5	CASSLQTWTGRRRSEQYF	TGTGCCAGCAGCTTGCAGACCTGGACAGGTCGAAGGAGGTCCGAGCAGTACTTC
-	TRBJ1-5	-	TRBV20-1	CSARDPRFWPQHF	TGCAGTGCTAGAGATCCTAGGTTCTGGCCCCAGCATTTT
-	TRBJ2-2	many	TRBV28	CASIPSDSGELFF	TGTGCCAGCATCCCCTCGGACTCCGGGGAGCTGTTTTTT
-	TRBJ1-2	many	TRBV19	CASSTLRVQDGYTF	TGTGCCAGTAGTACCTTAAGGGTCCAGGATGGCTACACCTTC
-	TRBJ1-1	many	TRBV20-1	CSAPGTVNTEAFF	TGCAGTGCCCCAGGGACGGTGAACACTGAAGCTTTCTTT
-	TRBJ1-2	many	TRBV11-2	CASSQSLGTYGYTF	TGTGCCAGCAGCCAATCCTTGGGTACCTATGGCTACACCTTC